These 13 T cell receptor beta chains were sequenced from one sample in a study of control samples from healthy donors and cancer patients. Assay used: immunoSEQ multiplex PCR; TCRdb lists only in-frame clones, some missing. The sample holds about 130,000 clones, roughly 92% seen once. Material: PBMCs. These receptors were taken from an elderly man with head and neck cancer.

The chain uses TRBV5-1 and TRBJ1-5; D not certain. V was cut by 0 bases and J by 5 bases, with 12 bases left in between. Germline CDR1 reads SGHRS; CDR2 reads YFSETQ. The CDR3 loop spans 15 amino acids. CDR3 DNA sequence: TGCGCCAGCAGCTTGGCCGGAGCTTATTATCAGCCCCAGCATTTT. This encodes CASSLAGAYYQPQHF.

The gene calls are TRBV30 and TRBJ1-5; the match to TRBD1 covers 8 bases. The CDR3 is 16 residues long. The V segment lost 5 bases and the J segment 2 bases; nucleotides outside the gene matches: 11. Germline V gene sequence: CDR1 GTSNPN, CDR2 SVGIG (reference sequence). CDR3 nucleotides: TGTGCCTGGGGGTACAGGGGGATCGTGGGCAATCAGCCCCAGCATTTT. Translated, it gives CAWGYRGIVGNQPQHF.

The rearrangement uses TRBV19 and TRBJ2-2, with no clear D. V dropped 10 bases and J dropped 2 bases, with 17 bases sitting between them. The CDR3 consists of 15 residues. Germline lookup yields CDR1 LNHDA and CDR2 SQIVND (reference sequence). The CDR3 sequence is CATYSTTSNTGELFF. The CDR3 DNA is TGTGCCACCTACTCCACGACATCCAACACCGGGGAGCTGTTTTTT.

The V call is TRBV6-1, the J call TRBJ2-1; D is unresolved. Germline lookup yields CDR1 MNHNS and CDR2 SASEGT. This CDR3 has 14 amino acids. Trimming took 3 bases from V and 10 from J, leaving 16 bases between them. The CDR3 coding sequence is TGTGCCAGCAGTGAGGGCCTAGGAGAGCGCGAGCAGTTCTTC. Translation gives CASSEGLGEREQFF.

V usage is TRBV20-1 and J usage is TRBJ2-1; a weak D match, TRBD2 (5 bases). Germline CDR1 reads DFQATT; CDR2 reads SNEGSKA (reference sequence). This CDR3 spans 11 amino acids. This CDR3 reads CSSSPTNEQFF. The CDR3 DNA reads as TGCAGCTCTAGCCCCACCAATGAGCAGTTCTTC.

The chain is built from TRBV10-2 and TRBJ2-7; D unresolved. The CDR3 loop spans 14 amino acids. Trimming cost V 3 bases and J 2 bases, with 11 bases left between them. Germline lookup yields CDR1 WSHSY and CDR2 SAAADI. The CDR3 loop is CASSEGQLAYEQYF. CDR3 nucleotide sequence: TGCGCCAGCAGTGAAGGTCAGTTAGCCTACGAGCAGTACTTC.

The CDR3 nucleotides read TGTGCCAGCAGTACGTTAAACAGAAGGGGTAACACTGAAGCTTTCTTT. It yields the protein CASSTLNRRGNTEAFF. V is TRBV3-1 (or the pseudogene TRBV3-2) and J is TRBJ1-1; D possibly corresponds to TRBD1 (5 bases). V gave up 6 bases and J gave up 2 bases, with 19 bases separating them. This CDR3 has 16 amino acids. Germline CDR1 and CDR2: LGHDT and YNNKEL (reference sequence).

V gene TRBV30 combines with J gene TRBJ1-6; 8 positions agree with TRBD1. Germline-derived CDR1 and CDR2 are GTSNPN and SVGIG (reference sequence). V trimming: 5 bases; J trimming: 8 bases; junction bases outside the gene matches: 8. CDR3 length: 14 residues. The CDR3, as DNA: TGTGCCTGGGGTCGACAGGGGCCTTATTCACCCCTCCACTTT. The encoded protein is CAWGRQGPYSPLHF.

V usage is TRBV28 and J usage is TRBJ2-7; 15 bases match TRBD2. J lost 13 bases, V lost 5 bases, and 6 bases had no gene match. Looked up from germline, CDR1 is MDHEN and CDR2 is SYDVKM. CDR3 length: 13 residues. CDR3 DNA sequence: TGTGCCAGCAGTCCCGGACTAGCGGGAGGGGAATACTTC. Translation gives CASSPGLAGGEYF.

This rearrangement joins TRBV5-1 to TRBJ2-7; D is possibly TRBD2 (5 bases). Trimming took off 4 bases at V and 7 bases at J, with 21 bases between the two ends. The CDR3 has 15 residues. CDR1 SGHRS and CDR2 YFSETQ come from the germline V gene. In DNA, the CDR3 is TGCGCCAGCAGCCGCCTCTATCGCGGAACGGGAGAGCAGTACTTC. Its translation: CASSRLYRGTGEQYF.

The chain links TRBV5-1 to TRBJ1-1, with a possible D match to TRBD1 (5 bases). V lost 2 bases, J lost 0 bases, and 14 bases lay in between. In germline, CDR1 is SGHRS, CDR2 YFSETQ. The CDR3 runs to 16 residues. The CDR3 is CASSLQAAPLNTEAFF. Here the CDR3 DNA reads TGCGCCAGCAGCTTACAGGCGGCTCCGTTGAACACTGAAGCTTTCTTT.

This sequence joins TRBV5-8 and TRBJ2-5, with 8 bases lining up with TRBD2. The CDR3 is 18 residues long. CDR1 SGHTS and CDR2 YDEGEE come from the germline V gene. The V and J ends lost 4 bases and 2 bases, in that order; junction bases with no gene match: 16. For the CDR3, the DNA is TGTGCCAGCAGCCTTAAGTGGCGGGGGGACATTCTACAAGAGACCCAGTACTTC. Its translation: CASSLKWRGDILQETQYF. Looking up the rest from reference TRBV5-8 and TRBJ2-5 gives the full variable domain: EAGVTQSPTHLIKTRGQQATLRCSPISGHTSVYWYQQALGLGLQFLLWYDEGEERNRGNFPPRFSGRQFPNYSSELNVNALELEDSALYLCASSLKWRGDILQETQYFGPGTRLLVL.

The CDR3 loop reads CASSLGSPIFDEQFF. CDR3 DNA: TGTGCCAGCAGTCTCGGGAGTCCGATTTTCGATGAGCAGTTCTTC. The chain combines TRBV6-2 or TRBV6-3 with TRBJ2-1, with D perhaps TRBD2 (6 bases). V was pared by 5 bases and J by 8 bases, with 19 bases between. The CDR3 is 15 amino acids. Germline CDR1 and CDR2: MNHEY and SVGEGT.